The 26 T cell receptor beta chains given below trace back to one sample, sequenced in a study of identical twins. Each CDR3 protein gets one entry after TCRdb re-called the 5' RACE reads with MiXCR. The sample has some 1,700,000 distinct CDR3 sequences; less than 35% are singletons. The sequenced sample was cord blood. Receptors were obtained from a newborn girl in good health.

This clonotype was observed many times. J is TRBJ2-4 and V is TRBV7-2; 7 nucleotides align to TRBD1. V shed 4 bases and J 6 bases; nucleotides not matched to a gene: 3. The CDR3 extends over 13 amino acids. Germline CDR1 reads SGHTA; CDR2 reads FQGNSA. The CDR3 region is CASSYRQGNIQYF. The CDR3 DNA follows: TGTGCCAGCAGCTACCGACAGGGAAACATTCAGTACTTC.

This clonotype was counted only a few times. The V call is TRBV20-1, the J call TRBJ2-4, with D perhaps TRBD1 (6 bases). The DNA end is a closer match to TRBJ2-7, so the J assignment may be wrong. The length of the CDR3 is 13 residues. Germline CDR1 DFQATT, CDR2 SNEGSKA (reference sequence). The CDR3 sequence: CSATTGHPYEQYF. CDR3 coding DNA: TGCAGTGCCACGACAGGCCACCCCTACGAGCAGTACTTC.

This chain links TRBV19 with TRBJ1-5; D unresolved. The CDR3 consists of 14 residues. V shed 3 bases and J shed 6 bases, with 12 bases lying between them. Germline CDR1 reads LNHDA; CDR2 reads SQIVND (reference sequence). The CDR3 spells CASSMTRRVQPQHF. The CDR3 DNA is TGTGCCAGTAGTATGACAAGGAGGGTTCAGCCCCAGCATTTT.

The chain employs TRBV7-2 and TRBJ2-3; D is ambiguous. V was shortened by 0 bases and J by 4 bases, with 11 bases between the two germline ends. This CDR3 contains 15 residues. Germline lookup yields CDR1 SGHTA and CDR2 FQGNSA. In DNA form, the CDR3 reads TGTGCCAGCAGCTTAGCGGGCCTCGGGTCAGATACGCAGTATTTT. Its translation is CASSLAGLGSDTQYF.

There are a few counts of this clonotype. J is TRBJ2-1 and V is TRBV3-1; 8 nucleotides match TRBD2. The length of the CDR3 is 16 residues. J was trimmed by 4 bases and V by 0 bases; bases with no gene match: 5. CDR1 LGHDT and CDR2 YNNKEL come from the germline V gene (reference sequence). The CDR3 sequence is CASSQDGVAGYNEQFF. The CDR3 region has the DNA TGTGCCAGCAGCCAAGATGGGGTAGCGGGGTACAATGAGCAGTTCTTC.

The V and J genes are TRBV6-6 and TRBJ2-2; weak D call: TRBD2 (5 bases). Trimming removed 4 bases at V and 0 bases at J, with 6 bases between. Germline assignment: CDR1 MNHNY and CDR2 SVGAGI (reference sequence). This CDR3 region has 14 residues. CDR3: CASSSGANTGELFF. The CDR3 DNA reads as TGTGCCAGCAGTTCCGGGGCGAACACCGGGGAGCTGTTTTTT.

V gene TRBV18 combines with J gene TRBJ2-7; 10 bases fit TRBD1. Germline V gene lookup returns CDR1 KGHSH and CDR2 LQKENI. Trimming at V came to 3 bases and at J to 4 bases, leaving 6 bases not matched to a gene. The CDR3 extends over 15 amino acids. The CDR3 sequence is CASSPIRDRGYEQYF. In DNA, the CDR3 is TGTGCCAGCTCACCCATCCGGGACAGGGGTTACGAGCAGTACTTC.

This clonotype occurred many times. V usage is TRBV28 and J usage is TRBJ1-2; the match to TRBD1 covers 8 bases. Germline CDR1 and CDR2: MDHEN and SYDVKM. The CDR3 contains 15 residues. V gave up 4 bases and J gave up 4 bases; unmatched junction bases: 8. CDR3 loop: CASSSRTGRVYGYTF. CDR3 DNA sequence: TGTGCCAGCAGTTCACGGACAGGGCGCGTCTATGGCTACACCTTC.

The chain combines TRBV28 with TRBJ1-1; weak D call: TRBD1 (6 bases). The CDR3 extends over 14 amino acids. V dropped 6 bases and J dropped 4 bases, with 15 bases sitting between them. Germline V lookup: CDR1 MDHEN, CDR2 SYDVKM. The CDR3 sequence: CASSPQGSSTEAFF. CDR3 nucleotide sequence: TGTGCCAGCAGCCCACAGGGCTCGAGCACTGAAGCTTTCTTT.

This rearrangement joins TRBV6-1 to TRBJ1-1; possibly TRBD1 for D (5 bases). V was cut by 7 bases and J by 0 bases, with 9 bases left in between. This CDR3 spans 13 amino acids. Germline assignment: CDR1 MNHNS and CDR2 SASEGT. CDR3 amino acids: CASTEGVNTEAFF. DNA of the CDR3: TGTGCCAGCACCGAAGGGGTGAACACTGAAGCTTTCTTT.

This clonotype was detected only a few times. In nucleotides, the CDR3 is TGTGCCAGCAGTGAAATGGGGGAGGGTAGGAGGAATGAGCAGTTCTTC. Its protein is CASSEMGEGRRNEQFF. The chain links TRBV25-1 to TRBJ2-1, with TRBD2 identical over 7 bases. Germline assignment: CDR1 MGHDK and CDR2 SYGVNS. The CDR3 loop spans 16 amino acids. The trim removed 2 bases at V and 7 bases at J, leaving 11 bases unmatched.

The J gene is TRBJ2-1, the V gene TRBV18; 11 nucleotides align to TRBD2. V lost 1 base, J lost 0 bases, and 8 bases stayed unmatched. The CDR3 totals 19 residues. The germline V gene has CDR1 KGHSH and CDR2 LQKENI. CDR3 region: CASSPLTSGSASSYNEQFF. DNA of the CDR3: TGTGCCAGCTCACCACTTACTAGCGGGAGCGCCAGCTCCTACAATGAGCAGTTCTTC.

This clonotype occurred a few times. The CDR3 loop is CAWSGTANYGYTF. The CDR3 nucleotides are TGTGCCTGGAGTGGGACAGCTAACTATGGCTACACCTTC. The gene calls are TRBV30 and TRBJ1-2; D is possibly TRBD1 (6 bases). The CDR3 loop spans 13 amino acids. Trimming took off 1 base at V and 0 bases at J, with 6 bases between the two ends. Germline CDR1 reads GTSNPN; CDR2 reads SVGIG (reference sequence).

This clonotype was seen just once. CDR3 DNA sequence: TGCGCCAGCAGCTTCGGACAGGGGGTAAATGAGCAGTTCTTC. Translation: CASSFGQGVNEQFF. The chain has TRBV5-1 and TRBJ2-1, with 10 bases matching TRBD1. Per the germline V gene, CDR1 is SGHRS and CDR2 is YFSETQ. The CDR3 spans 14 residues. The J segment lost 7 bases and the V segment lost 2 bases, leaving 3 bases of the junction unmatched. The full variable domain, completed using reference TRBV5-1 and TRBJ2-1, is KAGVTQTPRYLIKTRGQQVTLSCSPISGHRSVSWYQQTPGQGLQFLFEYFSETQRNKGNFPGRFSGRQFSNSRSEMNVSTLELGDSALYLCASSFGQGVNEQFFGPGTRLTVL.

A few counts support this clonotype. V and J are TRBV27 and TRBJ2-3; 12 positions agree with TRBD2. The CDR3 totals 15 residues. Germline assignment: CDR1 MNHEY and CDR2 SMNVEV (reference sequence). Trimming took 11 bases from V and 4 from J; bases not matched to a gene: 10. The CDR3 sequence is CAARPLAGGPDTQYF. The CDR3 nucleotides are TGTGCCGCACGACCGCTAGCGGGGGGGCCAGATACGCAGTATTTT.

The chain carries TRBV20-1 and TRBJ1-3; D uncertain. Germline V CDR1 and CDR2: DFQATT, SNEGSKA (reference sequence). This CDR3 is 14 amino acids long. The V end lost 2 bases, the J end lost 2 bases, and 10 bases lay between the germline ends. The CDR3 reads CSARTPWAGNTIYF. CDR3 sequence (DNA): TGCAGTGCTAGAACCCCATGGGCTGGAAACACCATATATTTT.

The chain joins TRBV24-1 to TRBJ1-1; D gene uncertain. The V end lost 3 bases, the J end lost 8 bases, and 9 bases lay between the germline ends. This CDR3 is 12 amino acids long. Germline loops: CDR1 KGHDR, CDR2 SFDVKD. The CDR3 DNA sequence: TGTGCCACCAGTGATAACGGTCGAGAAGCTTTCTTT. This translates into CATSDNGREAFF.

In this sample, this clonotype turned up a few times. This sequence joins TRBV20-1 and TRBJ2-7; 7 bases are shared with TRBD1. Trimming took 3 bases from V and 3 from J; bases not matched to a gene: 14. The CDR3 consists of 16 residues. In germline, CDR1 is DFQATT, CDR2 SNEGSKA (reference sequence). The CDR3 coding sequence is TGCAGTGCTAGCCCCTCAAAGGGGGCGGTTTTCTACGAGCAGTACTTC. It encodes CSASPSKGAVFYEQYF.

Only a few counts were recorded for this clonotype. This sequence joins TRBV6-5 and TRBJ1-4, with D possibly matching TRBD1 (5 bases). Deletions cut 0 bases from V and 10 bases from J, with 15 bases between. The V gene's germline CDR1 is MNHEY and CDR2 SVGAGI. The CDR3 has 15 residues. CDR3 bases: TGTGCCAGCAGTTACTCGCAGGGCGCGTTAGGAAAACTGTTTTTT. Amino acid sequence: CASSYSQGALGKLFF.

This clonotype turned up a few times. The rearrangement links TRBV29-1 to TRBJ2-5, with 7 bases that match TRBD1. Germline trimming cut 7 bases from V and 3 bases from J; bases unmatched to any gene: 14. This CDR3 contains 15 residues. Germline CDR1 reads SQVTM; CDR2 reads ANQGSEA. DNA of the CDR3: TGCAGCGCCAGCAAGCCGCCCACAGGGGAAGAGACCCAGTACTTC. Residues: CSASKPPTGEETQYF.

This clonotype was counted ten times or more. The chain links TRBV25-1 to TRBJ2-7, with D possibly TRBD1 on 6 matching bases. CDR3 length equals 15 residues. Trimming stripped 5 bases from V and 3 bases from J, with 17 bases between. The germline V gene has CDR1 MGHDK and CDR2 SYGVNS. The CDR3 bases are TGTGCCAGCAGTAAACAGGGAACATATAACTACGAGCAGTACTTC. The encoded protein is CASSKQGTYNYEQYF.

The table lists this clonotype with a few counts. The V call is TRBV20-1, the J call TRBJ2-7; 9 nucleotides align to TRBD2. After removal of 5 bases from V and 2 bases from J, the junction contained 7 bases not matched to a gene. The germline V gene encodes CDR1 DFQATT and CDR2 SNEGSKA (reference sequence). The CDR3 totals 14 residues. The CDR3 bases are TGCAGTGCTGGGACTAGCAAAGGGACCTACGAGCAGTACTTC. Translating gives CSAGTSKGTYEQYF.

Remarks on this clonotype: Relative to the germline gene, one junction end is altered; a read error may explain this. This sequence joins TRBV9 and TRBJ2-1; a weak D match, TRBD2 (5 bases). The CDR3 has 13 amino acids. Germline V gives CDR1 SGDLS, CDR2 YYNGEE. The CDR3: CANSVAQDREQFF. CDR3 bases: TGTGCCAACAGCGTAGCGCAGGATAGGGAGCAGTTCTTC.

The rearrangement joins TRBV4-1 to TRBJ1-1; D is unresolved. Germline values: CDR1 MGHRA, CDR2 YSYEKL. The germline V and J ends were trimmed by 4 bases and 0 bases, with 15 bases remaining between them. The CDR3 has 16 amino acids. The CDR3 nucleotides read TGCGCCAGCAGCCTCTTGAAGGGAAACCTGAACACTGAAGCTTTCTTT. Translation: CASSLLKGNLNTEAFF.

This clonotype has just a few counts. At one boundary the junction diverges from the germline segment, which might be a read error. This chain uses TRBV12-5 with TRBJ2-3, with 11 bases that match TRBD2. This CDR3 comprises 15 residues. Germline CDR1 and CDR2: LGHNT and FRNRAP. The CDR3 here is CASGAGLADTDTLYF. CDR3 sequence (DNA): TGTGCTAGTGGAGCGGGACTAGCGGACACAGATACGCTGTATTTT.

This clonotype was found a few times. The V call is TRBV20-1, the J call TRBJ1-2; 8 bases line up with TRBD1. CDR3 size: 14 residues. After removal of 0 bases from V and 8 bases from J, the junction contained 8 bases not matched to a gene. Germline loops: CDR1 DFQATT, CDR2 SNEGSKA (reference sequence). The CDR3 loop reads CSARDQGAQYGYTF. CDR3 DNA sequence: TGCAGTGCTAGAGATCAGGGGGCCCAATACGGCTACACCTTC.